The source of this T cell receptor beta chain is a study of siplizumab effects on memory and regulatory T cells. Study conclusions and caveats: Proliferating siplizumab-culture Treg suppressive function went unconfirmed. Memory cells seemed less diverse than naive T cells, which also seemed major contributors to the alloresponse.

The assay was immunoSEQ multiplex PCR, and TCRdb's table has in-frame clones only and misses some. The table has about 120,000 clones, around 93% seen once. Concerning this clone itself: Its specificity is unknown. The DNA is left out, because the CDR3 cannot be placed on it with certainty; the CDR3 is given as TCRdb lists it.

Termini included, the CDR3 measures 18 amino acids. Germline loops: CDR1 MDHEN, CDR2 SYDVKM. The rearrangement links TRBV28 to TRBJ2-5; the table's D call, TRBD1, has no DNA check behind it. The source of this sequence is a human donor in good health. The sequenced material came from non-Treg CD4+ T cells sorted from blood. The CDR3 sequence: CASSSSDGRAGRVYEQYF.